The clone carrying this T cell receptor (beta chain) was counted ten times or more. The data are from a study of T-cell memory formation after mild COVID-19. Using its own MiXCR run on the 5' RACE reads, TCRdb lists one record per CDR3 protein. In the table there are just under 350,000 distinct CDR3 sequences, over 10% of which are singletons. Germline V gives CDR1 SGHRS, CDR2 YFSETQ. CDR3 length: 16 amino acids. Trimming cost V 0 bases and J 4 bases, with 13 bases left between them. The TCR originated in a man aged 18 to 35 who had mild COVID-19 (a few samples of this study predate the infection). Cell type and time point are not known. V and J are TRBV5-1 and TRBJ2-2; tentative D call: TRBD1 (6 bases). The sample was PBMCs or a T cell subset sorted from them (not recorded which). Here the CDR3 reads CASSLEADRLTGELFF. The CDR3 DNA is TGCGCCAGCAGCTTGGAAGCGGACAGACTCACCGGGGAGCTGTTTTTT.